These 18 T cell receptor beta chains were sequenced from one sample in a study of siplizumab effects on memory and regulatory T cells. Sequencing was performed with immunoSEQ multiplex PCR; in TCRdb, only in-frame clones are kept and a portion is missing. The sample includes around 83,000 clones, more than 80% of them seen just once. Sequencing was performed on CD4+ T cells sorted from blood. These receptors were obtained from a human donor in good health.

The J gene is TRBJ2-7, the V gene TRBV19; D may be TRBD1 (5 bases). The V end was cut by 5 bases, the J end by 6 bases, with 17 bases between. Per the germline V gene, CDR1 is LNHDA and CDR2 is SQIVND (reference sequence). CDR3 length: 14 amino acids. The CDR3 protein is CASSRAGSGLEQYF. DNA of the CDR3: TGTGCCAGTAGTCGGGCAGGGTCAGGGCTCGAGCAGTACTTC.

The J gene is TRBJ1-3, the V gene TRBV7-9; the D is unclear. The ends were cut back, 3 bases at V and 0 bases at J, with 6 bases in the middle. The CDR3 consists of 14 residues. Looked up from germline, CDR1 is SEHNR and CDR2 is FQNEAQ (reference sequence). The DNA for the CDR3 is TGTGCCAGCAGCTTCTCGGTCTCTGGAAACACCATATATTTT. Its translation: CASSFSVSGNTIYF.

The count of this clone is one. This rearrangement joins TRBV28 to TRBJ2-7, with 10 bases aligning to TRBD2. The germline CDR1 and CDR2 sequences are MDHEN and SYDVKM. V lost 6 bases to trimming and J lost 4 bases; unmatched junction nucleotides: 9. CDR3 size: 15 residues. As DNA, the CDR3 is TGTGCCAGCAGGGGGAGGATAGCGGGAGGATACGAGCAGTACTTC. It specifies CASRGRIAGGYEQYF. The full variable domain, with the rest looked up from reference TRBV28 and TRBJ2-7, is DVKVTQSSRYLVKRTGEKVFLECVQDMDHENMFWYRQDPGLGLRLIYFSYDVKMKEKGDIPEGYSVSREKKERFSLILESASTNQTSMYLCASRGRIAGGYEQYFGPGTRLTVT.

In DNA, the CDR3 is TGTGCCAGCAGTGCCCTCCGGGCTAGGTATGACAATCAGCCCCAGCATTTT. Translating gives CASSALRARYDNQPQHF. This chain links TRBV2 with TRBJ1-5; no clear D. Trimming left V 4 bases short and J 3 bases short, with 19 bases between. The germline V gene encodes CDR1 SNHLY and CDR2 FYNNEI. The CDR3 spans 17 residues.

V gene TRBV20-1 combines with J gene TRBJ2-7, with D maybe TRBD2 (5 bases). Germline loops: CDR1 DFQATT, CDR2 SNEGSKA (reference sequence). V was cut by 7 bases and J by 5 bases, with 12 bases left in between. This CDR3 region has 11 residues. The chain's CDR3 is CSESGLDEQYF. In nucleotides, the CDR3 is TGCAGTGAGAGCGGACTGGACGAGCAGTACTTC.

The chain employs TRBV15 and TRBJ2-1, with D possibly TRBD2 on 5 matching bases. Germline V gene data show CDR1 as LNHNV and CDR2 as YYDKDF (reference sequence). V was pared by 3 bases and J by 8 bases, with 8 bases between. CDR3 size: 12 residues. The CDR3 DNA sequence: TGTGCCACCAGCAGGACTAACCATGAGCAGTTCTTC. Protein product: CATSRTNHEQFF.

This rearrangement joins TRBV6-6 to TRBJ2-3, with no clear D. V gave up 9 bases and J gave up 5 bases, with 21 bases separating them. Germline V gives CDR1 MNHNY, CDR2 SVGAGI (reference sequence). The CDR3 loop spans 15 amino acids. Written as DNA, the CDR3 is TGTGCCAGTGGCCCACGGGTGATTCAAGGAGATACGCAGTATTTT. It codes for CASGPRVIQGDTQYF.

This chain uses TRBV2 with TRBJ2-1, with 8 bases lining up with TRBD2. The CDR3 runs to 14 residues. The J segment lost 8 bases and the V segment lost 2 bases, leaving 5 bases of the junction unmatched. CDR1 is SNHLY and CDR2 is FYNNEI in the germline V gene. The CDR3 region is CASSEQAGAYEQFF. The DNA of the CDR3 is TGTGCCAGCAGTGAACAAGCGGGAGCCTATGAGCAGTTCTTC.

The chain has TRBV5-8 and TRBJ1-3, with 7 bases identical to TRBD1. The CDR3 sequence is 15 residues long. From germline, CDR1 is SGHTS and CDR2 YDEGEE. Unmatched junction bases numbered 8, after V lost 4 bases and J lost 4 bases. CDR3 region: CASSGDRAYGNTIYF. The DNA of the CDR3 is TGTGCCAGCAGCGGCGACAGGGCTTACGGAAACACCATATATTTT.

The V call is TRBV4-1, the J call TRBJ2-7; 12 nucleotides match TRBD2. The ends lost 6 bases at V and 2 bases at J; junction bases unmatched: 8. CDR1 MGHRA and CDR2 YSYEKL come from the germline V gene. The CDR3 has 16 amino acids. The DNA for the CDR3 is TGCGCCAGCAGGCCCGGTGGACTAGCGGGGACCTACGAGCAGTACTTC. It specifies CASRPGGLAGTYEQYF.

This clone was found a few times. This chain uses TRBV30 with TRBJ1-4, with D maybe TRBD1 (5 bases). V lost 3 bases, J lost 8 bases, and 10 bases lay in between. The CDR3 extends over 12 amino acids. The germline gives CDR1 GTSNPN, CDR2 SVGIG (reference sequence). The DNA for the CDR3 is TGTGCCTGGAGCCAGGGATCAGAAAAACTGTTTTTT. Translating it yields CAWSQGSEKLFF. The entire variable domain, with the rest obtained from reference TRBV30 and TRBJ1-4, is as follows: SQTIHQWPATLVQPVGSPLSLECTVEGTSNPNLYWYRQAAGRGLQLLFYSVGIGQISSEVPQNLSASRPQDRQFILSSKKLLLSDSGFYLCAWSQGSEKLFFGSGTQLSVL.

The chain uses TRBV5-1 and TRBJ2-3; a weak D match, TRBD2 (5 bases). CDR3 length: 13 residues. Trimming removed 8 bases from V and 3 bases from J, with 13 bases in between. The germline CDR1 and CDR2 sequences are SGHRS and YFSETQ. Here the CDR3 DNA reads TGCGCCAGTCGGCGTACGGGGACAGATACGCAGTATTTT. As protein: CASRRTGTDTQYF.

The chain carries TRBV2 and TRBJ2-7; no definite D call. The CDR3 has 13 amino acids. Per the germline V gene, CDR1 is SNHLY and CDR2 is FYNNEI. The V gene lost 2 bases and the J gene lost 3 bases, with 8 bases spanning the gap. DNA of the CDR3: TGTGCCAGCAGTGAAAGTTGGAGCTACGAGCAGTACTTC. Translation: CASSESWSYEQYF.

V usage is TRBV18 and J usage is TRBJ2-7; tentatively, D is TRBD1 (5 bases). V shed 3 bases and J shed 4 bases, with 10 bases lying between them. CDR3 size: 13 residues. Germline assignment: CDR1 KGHSH and CDR2 LQKENI. The DNA of the CDR3 is TGTGCCAGCTCACCCCAGGGAAGATACGAGCAGTACTTC. This sequence encodes CASSPQGRYEQYF.

In DNA, the CDR3 is TGTGCCTGGAGTGCCTACAAGGGGGGAAGATCCTACGAGCAGTACTTC. Its translation: CAWSAYKGGRSYEQYF. This chain joins TRBV30 and TRBJ2-7, with D perhaps matching TRBD1 or TRBD2 (6 bases each). Germline V CDR1 and CDR2: GTSNPN, SVGIG (reference sequence). The germline V and J ends were trimmed by 1 base and 1 base, with 17 bases remaining between them. CDR3 length: 16 amino acids.

The chain joins TRBV11-3 to TRBJ2-1; D is uncertain. CDR3 length: 16 amino acids. V was cut by 4 bases and J by 0 bases, with 13 bases left in between. Germline assignment: CDR1 SGHNT and CDR2 YENEEA. CDR3 coding DNA: TGTGCCAGCAGCTCCAACTTGGGCCTCTCCTACAATGAGCAGTTCTTC. Translating gives CASSSNLGLSYNEQFF.

The gene calls are TRBV27 and TRBJ2-7; weak D call: TRBD2 (6 bases). The CDR3 covers 15 residues. The V end lost 7 bases, the J end lost 3 bases, and 19 bases lay between the germline ends. Germline-derived CDR1 and CDR2 are MNHEY and SMNVEV (reference sequence). CDR3 amino acids: CASKFSGGGLYEQYF. The DNA of the CDR3 is TGTGCCAGCAAGTTTTCGGGTGGGGGACTCTACGAGCAGTACTTC.

This clone appeared once. The rearrangement joins TRBV6-6 to TRBJ2-7; TRBD2 matches 7 bases. This CDR3 is built from 14 residues. J lost 5 bases, V lost 6 bases, and 10 bases had no gene match. CDR1 is MNHNY, CDR2 SVGAGI, per germline (reference sequence). CDR3 DNA sequence: TGTGCCAGCAGCCTGACGGGGAGGGGCAACGAGCAGTACTTC. Residues: CASSLTGRGNEQYF.